This TCR beta chain was sequenced in a study of naive and memory T cell subsets. General study points: Between naive and memory subsets, TCR abundance power law exponents differed.

With respect to this clonotype: Its antigen is still unknown.

The beta constant-region primer was an equimolar mix of two oligonucleotides covering TRBC1 and TRBC2. Via MiXCR, TCRdb re-called the UMI-ligation and nested PCR reads, giving one row per CDR3 protein. The sample holds 19,000 or so distinct CDR3 sequences, approximately 10% seen once. The CDR3 extends over 14 amino acids. Per germline, CDR1 SEHNR and CDR2 FQNEAQ (reference sequence). V shed 5 bases and J shed 3 bases, with 11 bases lying between them. The rearrangement links TRBV7-9 to TRBJ2-1, with D possibly matching TRBD2 (5 bases). Sequenced input: central memory CD8+ T cells from blood. The clonotype comes from a human donor in good health. The CDR3 region has the DNA TGTGCCAGCAGCGAGCCGGGGAGCTACAATGAGCAGTTCTTC. It is translated as CASSEPGSYNEQFF.